This paragraph covers one T cell receptor beta chain sequence. Which cohort a participant joined came from the clinical history participants gave. Up to 2 weeks before entering the study, exposed participants had met a COVID-19 case. This record belongs to a study of blood T cell repertoires in COVID-19. Across the whole study: Some COVID-19 samples were acute and others convalescent; all came from the United States, Italy and Spain.

Repertoires were generated with immunoSEQ multiplex PCR, while TCRdb's copy carries only in-frame clones and drops some. The table lists around 64,000 clones, roughly 70% of them singletons. Trimming shortened V by 6 bases and J by 4 bases, and 16 bases separated the two germline ends. CDR3 length equals 15 residues. The germline gives CDR1 SNHLY, CDR2 FYNNEI. The rearrangement joins TRBV2 to TRBJ2-1; D gene uncertain. This TCR was recovered from an older woman who had been exposed to COVID-19. Source material: PBMCs or T cells enriched from blood (not recorded which). CDR3 loop: CASRPQIAPYNEQFF. CDR3 nucleotides: TGTGCCAGCAGACCTCAGATTGCTCCTTACAATGAGCAGTTCTTC.